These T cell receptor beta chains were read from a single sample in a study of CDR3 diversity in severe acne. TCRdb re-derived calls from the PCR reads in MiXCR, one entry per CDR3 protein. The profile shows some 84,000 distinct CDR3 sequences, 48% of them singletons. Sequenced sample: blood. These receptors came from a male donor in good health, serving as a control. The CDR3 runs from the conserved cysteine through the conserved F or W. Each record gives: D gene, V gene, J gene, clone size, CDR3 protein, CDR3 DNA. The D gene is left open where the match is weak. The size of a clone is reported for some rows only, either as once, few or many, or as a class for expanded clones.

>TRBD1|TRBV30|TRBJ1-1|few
CAWRKTGLTEAFF
TGTGCCTGGAGGAAGACAGGGCTCACTGAAGCTTTCTTT
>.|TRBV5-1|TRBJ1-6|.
CASSLNSGSPLHF
TGTGCCAGCAGCTTAAACAGCGGGTCACCCCTCCACTTT
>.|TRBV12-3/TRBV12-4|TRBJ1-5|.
CASSLAMGYWNNQPQHF
TGTGCCAGCAGTTTGGCCATGGGGTATTGGAACAATCAGCCCCAGCATTTT
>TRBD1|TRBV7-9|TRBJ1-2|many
CASSSPGQGGYGYTF
TGTGCCAGCAGCTCCCCGGGACAGGGTGGCTATGGCTACACCTTC
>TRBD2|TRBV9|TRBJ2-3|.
CASSAGLAGPTDTQYF
TGCGCCAGCAGCGCCGGACTAGCGGGTCCCACAGATACGCAGTATTTT
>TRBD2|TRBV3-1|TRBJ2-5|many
CASSQVAATSGGIQETQYF
TGTGCCAGCAGCCAAGTAGCGGCCACTAGCGGAGGAATCCAAGAGACCCAGTACTTC
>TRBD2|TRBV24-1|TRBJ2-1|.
CATSEGLAVNEQFF
TGTGCCACCAGTGAGGGACTAGCGGTAAATGAGCAGTTCTTC
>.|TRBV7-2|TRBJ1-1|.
CASSLGLEAFF
TGTGCCAGCAGCTTAGGACTGGAAGCTTTCTTT
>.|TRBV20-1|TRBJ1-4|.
CSGASSGEKLFF
TGCAGCGGGGCGTCGAGTGGAGAAAAACTGTTTTTT
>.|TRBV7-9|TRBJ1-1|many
CASRYKIGDPGTEAFF
TGTGCCAGCAGATATAAAATCGGGGACCCCGGGACTGAAGCTTTCTTT
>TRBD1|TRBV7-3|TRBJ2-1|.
CASSPTGTGENEQFF
TGTGCCAGCAGCCCGACCGGGACAGGGGAGAATGAGCAGTTCTTC
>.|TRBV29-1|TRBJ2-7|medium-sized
CSVGSSDEQYF
TGCAGCGTTGGTTCCTCAGATGAGCAGTACTTC
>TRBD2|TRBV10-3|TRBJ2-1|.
CAISERAGDNEQFF
TGTGCCATCAGTGAGAGAGCGGGGGACAATGAGCAGTTCTTC
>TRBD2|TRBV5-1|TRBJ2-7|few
CASSLVASGTEKQYF
TGCGCCAGCAGCTTGGTGGCTAGCGGGACTGAAAAGCAGTACTTC
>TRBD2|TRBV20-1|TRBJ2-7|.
CSATGGPYEQYF
TGCAGTGCTACGGGAGGTCCCTACGAGCAGTACTTC
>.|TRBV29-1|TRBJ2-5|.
CSVEKQGNNEQYF
TGCAGCGTTGAGAAACAGGGCAACAATGAGCAGTACTTC
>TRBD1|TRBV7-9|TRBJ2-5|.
CASSLSPGTGLETQYF
TGTGCCAGCAGCTTATCCCCCGGGACAGGGTTAGAGACCCAGTACTTC
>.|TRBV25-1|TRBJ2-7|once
CASSTITSGEGIPYEQYF
TGTGCCAGCAGTACAATCACCTCAGGGGAAGGCATCCCCTACGAGCAGTACTTC
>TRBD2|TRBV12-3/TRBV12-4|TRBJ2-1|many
CASSFLAGAVGEQFF
TGTGCCAGCAGTTTTCTAGCGGGAGCGGTAGGGGAGCAGTTCTTC
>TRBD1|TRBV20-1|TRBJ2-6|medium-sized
CSAWDRGRASSGANVLTF
TGCAGTGCCTGGGACAGGGGGAGGGCTAGCTCTGGGGCCAACGTCCTGACTTTC
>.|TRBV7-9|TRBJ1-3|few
CASSLGVGTGNTIYF
TGTGCCAGCAGCTTAGGGGTAGGGACTGGAAACACCATATATTTT
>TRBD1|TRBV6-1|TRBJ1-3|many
CASSEAPTGVENTIYF
TGTGCCAGCAGTGAAGCGCCGACAGGGGTCGAAAACACCATATATTTT
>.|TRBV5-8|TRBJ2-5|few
CASSLDAAETQYF
TGTGCCAGCAGCTTGGATGCAGCAGAGACCCAGTACTTC
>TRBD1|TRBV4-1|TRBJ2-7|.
CASSKGQVYEQYF
TGCGCCAGCAGCAAGGGACAGGTCTACGAGCAGTACTTC
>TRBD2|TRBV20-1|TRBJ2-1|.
CSAFSGTSGRNEQFF
TGCAGTGCCTTCTCCGGGACTAGCGGTCGCAATGAGCAGTTCTTC
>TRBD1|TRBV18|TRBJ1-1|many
CASSPMFGQGTEAFF
TGTGCCAGCTCACCGATGTTCGGACAGGGCACTGAAGCTTTCTTT
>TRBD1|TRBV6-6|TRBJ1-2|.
CASSKGQGGYTF
TGTGCCAGCAGTAAAGGACAGGGTGGCTACACCTTC
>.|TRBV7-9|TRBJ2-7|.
CASSLAKTGEQYF
TGTGCCAGCAGCTTGGCGAAAACGGGCGAGCAGTACTTC
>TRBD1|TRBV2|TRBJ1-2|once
CASSVDRSRGGYTF
TGTGCCAGCAGTGTGGACAGGTCTCGGGGTGGCTACACCTTC
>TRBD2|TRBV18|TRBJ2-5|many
CASSPLAGAQETQYF
TGTGCCAGCTCACCTTTAGCGGGGGCCCAAGAGACCCAGTACTTC
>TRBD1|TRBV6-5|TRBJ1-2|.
CASVGQGGGYTF
TGTGCCAGCGTGGGACAGGGGGGTGGCTACACCTTC
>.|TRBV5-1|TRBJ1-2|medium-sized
CASSLGHRDYGYTF
TGCGCCAGCAGCTTGGGTCACCGAGACTATGGCTACACCTTC
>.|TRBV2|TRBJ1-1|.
CASSLDSPMNTGALF
TGTGCCAGCAGTCTGGACAGTCCGATGAACACTGGAGCTCTCTTT
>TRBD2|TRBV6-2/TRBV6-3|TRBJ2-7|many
CASSYAGGEQYF
TGTGCCAGCAGTTACGCGGGGGGAGAGCAGTACTTC
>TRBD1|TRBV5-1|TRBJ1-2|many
CASRDRVNYGYTF
TGCGCCAGCAGGGACAGGGTGAACTATGGCTACACCTTC
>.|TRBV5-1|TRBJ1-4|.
CASSVGGGEKLFF
TGTGCCAGCAGCGTAGGAGGTGGCGAAAAACTGTTTTTT
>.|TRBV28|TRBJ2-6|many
CASSQGESSGANVLTF
TGTGCCAGCAGTCAGGGAGAGTCTTCCGGGGCCAACGTCCTGACTTTC
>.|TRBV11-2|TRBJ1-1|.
CASSFSLNTEASF
TGTGCCAGCAGCTTTAGTCTTAACACTGAAGCTTCCTTT
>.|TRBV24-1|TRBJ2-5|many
CATSDSYSRGAGETQYF
TGTGCCACCAGTGATTCTTACTCTAGGGGGGCTGGGGAGACCCAGTACTTC
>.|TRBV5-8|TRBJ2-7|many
CASSLNLGLSSYEQYF
TGTGCCAGCAGCTTGAACCTAGGCTTAAGCTCCTACGAGCAGTACTTC
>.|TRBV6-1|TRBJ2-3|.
CASQFGGGADTQYF
TGTGCCAGCCAATTCGGGGGAGGAGCAGATACGCAGTATTTT
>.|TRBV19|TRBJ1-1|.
CASSSSRGTEAFF
TGTGCCAGTAGTTCCTCCCGAGGCACTGAAGCTTTCTTT
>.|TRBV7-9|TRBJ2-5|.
CASSFTTETQYF
TGTGCCAGCAGCTTTACCACCGAGACCCAGTACTTC
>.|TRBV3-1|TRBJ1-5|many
CASSQGGASGQPQHF
TGTGCCAGCAGCCAAGGCGGGGCCAGTGGTCAGCCCCAGCATTTT
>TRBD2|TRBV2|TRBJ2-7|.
CATKATSLYEQYF
TGTGCCACCAAAGCGACTAGCCTCTACGAGCAGTACTTC
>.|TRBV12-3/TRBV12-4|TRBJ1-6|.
CASSRNSPLHF
TGTGCCAGCAGCCGTAATTCACCCCTCCACTTT
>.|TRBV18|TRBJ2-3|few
CASSMDSGGTDTQYF
TGTGCCAGCTCAATGGACAGCGGGGGCACAGATACGCAGTATTTT